This TCR beta chain was retrieved from a study of T cell changes during pregnancy in multiple sclerosis. The CDR3 is 15 amino acids. The germline V gene has CDR1 SGHTA and CDR2 FQGNSA. Trimming took off 0 bases at V and 8 bases at J, with 16 bases between the two ends. Profiling relied on immunoSEQ multiplex PCR, and the TCRdb table lists in-frame clones only, not all of them. The sample yields tens of thousands of clones, 85% to 95% seen once. The rearrangement joins TRBV7-2 to TRBJ1-2; D not resolved. This clonotype originated in a female donor in good health, enrolled as a control in a pregnancy study. The material was CD4+ T cells from peripheral blood mononuclear cells, obtained in the second trimester of pregnancy. The CDR3 loop reads CASSLAPSHGGGYTF. The DNA of the CDR3 is TGTGCCAGCAGCTTAGCGCCGTCCCACGGAGGAGGCTACACCTTC.